This T cell receptor (beta chain) was recorded in a study of blood T cell repertoires in COVID-19. Study context: COVID-19 samples from acute and convalescent phases originated in the United States, Italy and Spain. T cells, B-cell-depleted T cells, or PBMCs supplied cDNA or gDNA.

Authors' analysis steps: Estimates of nucleated cell counts were drawn from the amplification of reference gene primers. Sequencing was performed with immunoSEQ multiplex PCR; in TCRdb, only in-frame clones are kept and a portion is missing. The DNA gave D and trimming, while V, J and clone size come from that table. The repertoire holds under 150,000 clones, with 88% as singletons. This receptor was taken from a human donor in a cohort sampled during active COVID-19. Sequencing was performed on peripheral blood.

The CDR3 region is CASSQGIAGTYNEQFF. CDR3 nucleotides: TGCGCCAGCAGCCAAGGGATAGCGGGAACCTACAATGAGCAGTTCTTC. V is TRBV4-1 and J is TRBJ2-1; 8 nucleotides align to TRBD2. V dropped 1 base and J dropped 2; count of bases not matched to a gene: 4. The CDR3 consists of 16 residues. From germline, CDR1 is MGHRA and CDR2 YSYEKL.